The entry that follows covers one T cell receptor beta chain sequence. This record comes from a study of regulatory T cells in long-lasting Graves disease. Whole-study context: The study enrolled newly diagnosed Graves' patients on antithyroid drugs under 3 months.

To make TCR beta libraries, researchers used iRepertoire HTBI primers and Arm-PCR of CDR3 regions. TCRdb re-derived calls from the multiplex PCR reads in MiXCR, one entry per CDR3 protein. In the table there are 400,000 to 450,000 distinct CDR3 sequences, about 15% of which are singletons. Time point described: newly diagnosed GD, antithyroid drugs for less than 3 months. The authors made the TCR library using RNA they extracted from PBMCs. The same data also contributed to another study, on T cells in Graves' hyperthyroidism and ophthalmopathy. Turning to that study: Ophthalmopathy could be told apart from stable hyperthyroidism with a 13 V-J model.

This receptor was obtained from a woman in her twenties or thirties with Graves disease. Sequencing used peripheral blood mononuclear cells (PBMCs), obtained at new diagnosis, from a patient treated with antithyroid drugs.

The CDR3 loop reads CATSRDPRNFFGYTF. The CDR3 coding sequence is TGTGCCACCAGCAGAGATCCCCGGAACTTTTTTGGCTACACCTTC. The V and J genes are TRBV15 and TRBJ1-2; D is unresolved. CDR1 and CDR2 (germline): LNHNV, YYDKDF (reference sequence). V was pared by 0 bases and J by 7 bases, with 15 bases between. CDR3 length: 15 amino acids.